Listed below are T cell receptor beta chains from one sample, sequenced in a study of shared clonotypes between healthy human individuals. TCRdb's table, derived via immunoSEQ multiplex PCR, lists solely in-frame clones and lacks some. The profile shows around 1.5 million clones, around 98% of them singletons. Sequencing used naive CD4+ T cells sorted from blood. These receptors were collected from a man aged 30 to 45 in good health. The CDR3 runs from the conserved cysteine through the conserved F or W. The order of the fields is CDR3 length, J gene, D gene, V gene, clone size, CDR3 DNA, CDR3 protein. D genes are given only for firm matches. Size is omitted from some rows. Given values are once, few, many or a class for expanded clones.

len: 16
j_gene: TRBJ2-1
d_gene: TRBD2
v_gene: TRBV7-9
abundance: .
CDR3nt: TGTGCCAGCAGCTTAGGACTAGCTTTTTCCTACAATGAGCAGTTCTTC
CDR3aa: CASSLGLAFSYNEQFF

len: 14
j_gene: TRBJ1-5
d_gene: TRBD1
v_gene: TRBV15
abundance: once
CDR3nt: TGTGCCACCAGCAGTGGACAGGGCAATCAGCCCCAGCATTTT
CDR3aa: CATSSGQGNQPQHF

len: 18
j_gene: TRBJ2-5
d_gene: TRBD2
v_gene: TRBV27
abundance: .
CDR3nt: TGTGCCAGCAGTACGAAGGTGGGACTAGCAGAGGAGGCAGAGACCCAGTACTTC
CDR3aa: CASSTKVGLAEEAETQYF

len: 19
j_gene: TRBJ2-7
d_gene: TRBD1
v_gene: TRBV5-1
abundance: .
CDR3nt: TGCGCCAGCAGCTTGGTAGCTTCCGGGACAGTGCAGTATTCCTACGAGCAGTACTTC
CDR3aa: CASSLVASGTVQYSYEQYF

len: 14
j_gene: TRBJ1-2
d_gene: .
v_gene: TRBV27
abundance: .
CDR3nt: TGTGCCAGCAGTCCCTATTTGGGGAGGGCTGGCTACACCTTC
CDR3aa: CASSPYLGRAGYTF

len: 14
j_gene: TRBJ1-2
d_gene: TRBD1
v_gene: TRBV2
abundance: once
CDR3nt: TGTGCCAGCAGCGGACAGGGGGCGGGCTATGGCTACACCTTC
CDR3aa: CASSGQGAGYGYTF

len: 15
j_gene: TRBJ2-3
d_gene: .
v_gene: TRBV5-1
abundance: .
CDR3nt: TGCGCCAGCAGCTTTGGCTTTCCACCAGCAGATACGCAGTATTTT
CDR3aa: CASSFGFPPADTQYF

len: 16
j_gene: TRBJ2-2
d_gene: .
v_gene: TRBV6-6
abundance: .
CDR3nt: TGTGCCAGCAGTTACTCCGGGACAAGGAACACCGGGGAGCTGTTTTTT
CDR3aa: CASSYSGTRNTGELFF

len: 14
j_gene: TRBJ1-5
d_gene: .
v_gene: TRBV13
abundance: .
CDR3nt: TGTGCCAGCAGCTTCAGACAGGAAGGTAGGACCCAGCATTTT
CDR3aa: CASSFRQEGRTQHF

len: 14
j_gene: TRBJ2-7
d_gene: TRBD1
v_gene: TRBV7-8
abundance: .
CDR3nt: TGTGCCAGCAGCTTGGGGACAGGGCAGTACGAGCAGTACTTC
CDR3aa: CASSLGTGQYEQYF

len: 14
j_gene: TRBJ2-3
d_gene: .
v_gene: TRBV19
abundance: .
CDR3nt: TGTGCCAGTAGTTCAGGCCTAGCCACAGATACGCAGTATTTT
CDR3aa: CASSSGLATDTQYF

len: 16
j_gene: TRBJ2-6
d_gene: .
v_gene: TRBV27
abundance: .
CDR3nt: TGTGCCAGCAGTTGGCTGGGGGAGAGGGGGGCCAACGTCCTGACTTTC
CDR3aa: CASSWLGERGANVLTF

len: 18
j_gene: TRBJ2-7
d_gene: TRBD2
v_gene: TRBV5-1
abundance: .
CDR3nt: TGCGCCAGCAGCTTGGCCACTAGCGGGAGGGCCCTGATCTACGAGCAGTACTTC
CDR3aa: CASSLATSGRALIYEQYF

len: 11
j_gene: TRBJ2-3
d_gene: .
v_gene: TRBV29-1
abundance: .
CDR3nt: TGCAGCGCAGGAGTCACAGATACGCAGTATTTT
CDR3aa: CSAGVTDTQYF

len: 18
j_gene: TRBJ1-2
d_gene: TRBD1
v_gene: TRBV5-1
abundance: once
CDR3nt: TGCGCCAGCAGCCCGAGAGATTCGGGACAGACGACTAACTATGGCTACACCTTC
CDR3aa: CASSPRDSGQTTNYGYTF

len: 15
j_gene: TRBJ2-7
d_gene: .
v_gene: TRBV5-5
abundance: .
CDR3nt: TGTGCCAGCAGCCCGTCGGAGACAGTCACCTACGAGCAGTACTTC
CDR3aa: CASSPSETVTYEQYF

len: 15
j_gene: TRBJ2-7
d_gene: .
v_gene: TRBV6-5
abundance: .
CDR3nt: TGTGCCAGCAGCACCCGACAGATGAACTCCTACGAGCAGTACTTC
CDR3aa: CASSTRQMNSYEQYF

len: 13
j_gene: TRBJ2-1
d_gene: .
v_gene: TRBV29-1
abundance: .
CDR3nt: TGCAGCGTTGGCCCTAACTCCTACAATGAGCAGTTCTTC
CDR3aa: CSVGPNSYNEQFF

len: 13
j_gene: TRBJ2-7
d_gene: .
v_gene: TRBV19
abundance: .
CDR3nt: TGTGCCAGTAGTATTCGGGGTCCCTACGAGCAGTACTTC
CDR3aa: CASSIRGPYEQYF

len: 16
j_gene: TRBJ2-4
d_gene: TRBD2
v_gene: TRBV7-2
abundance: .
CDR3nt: TGTGCCAGCAGCTTAGAGTGGGGGGGTGGCAAAAACATTCAGTACTTC
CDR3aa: CASSLEWGGGKNIQYF

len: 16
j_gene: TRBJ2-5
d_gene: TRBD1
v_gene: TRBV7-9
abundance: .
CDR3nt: TGTGCCAGCAGCTTAGGGGACAGGGGGGAACAAGAGACCCAGTACTTC
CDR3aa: CASSLGDRGEQETQYF

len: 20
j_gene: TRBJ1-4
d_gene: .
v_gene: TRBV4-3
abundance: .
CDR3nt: TGCGCCAGCAGCCAAGAATGGACGGTTGTTTCTTACTCAGCTAATGAAAAACTGTTTTTT
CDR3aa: CASSQEWTVVSYSANEKLFF

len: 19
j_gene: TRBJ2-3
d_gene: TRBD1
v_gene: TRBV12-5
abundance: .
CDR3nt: TGTGCTAGTGGTTTGGTAGAAGGGATGGGGACAGTCCACACAGATACGCAGTATTTT
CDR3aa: CASGLVEGMGTVHTDTQYF

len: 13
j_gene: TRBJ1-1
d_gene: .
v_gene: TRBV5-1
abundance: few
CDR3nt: TGCGCCAGCAGCTTGGGAGTGAACACTGAAGCTTTCTTT
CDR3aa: CASSLGVNTEAFF